These 22 T cell receptor beta chains were sequenced from one sample in a study of shared clonotypes between healthy human individuals. The assay was immunoSEQ multiplex PCR, and TCRdb's table has in-frame clones only and misses some. The profile covers 500,000 to 650,000 clones, with around three quarters appearing a single time and about 11% taken by the ten largest. Sequencing was carried out using PBMCs. All receptors come from a woman aged 40-49 years in good health. Some clones in this sample may be carry-over from other donors' samples.

The genes are TRBV29-1 and TRBJ2-1, with TRBD2 identical over 8 bases. The trim removed 6 bases at V and 8 bases at J, leaving 12 bases unmatched. Germline-derived CDR1 and CDR2 are SQVTM and ANQGSEA. CDR3 length: 14 amino acids. CDR3 in DNA: TGCAGCGTCCCGGGGGGGCGGCCCCGCGATGAGCAGTTCTTC. Translation gives CSVPGGRPRDEQFF.

To note about this clone: At one boundary the junction diverges from the germline segment, which might be a read error. The chain has TRBV7-9 and TRBJ2-3; a possible D gene is TRBD1 (5 bases). CDR1 is SEHNR, CDR2 FQNEAQ, per germline (reference sequence). The CDR3 consists of 15 residues. The CDR3 nucleotides read TGTGCCAGCAGCATAGCCCCCAGGGCCACAGATACGCAGTATTTT. Residues: CASSIAPRATDTQYF.

The rearrangement uses TRBV9 and TRBJ1-1, with 10 bases fitting TRBD1. The junction had 12 bases not matched to a gene; V was cut back by 0 bases and J by 1 base. Germline lookup yields CDR1 SGDLS and CDR2 YYNGEE. The length of the CDR3 is 19 residues. This CDR3 is CASSVVGIGGTGENTEAFF. CDR3 in DNA: TGTGCCAGCAGCGTAGTCGGTATTGGGGGGACAGGGGAGAACACTGAAGCTTTCTTT.

The rearrangement uses TRBV9 and TRBJ2-3; D uncertain. The length of the CDR3 is 15 residues. The V and J ends lost 5 bases and 7 bases respectively, with 20 bases between them. Germline-derived CDR1 and CDR2 are SGDLS and YYNGEE. Written as DNA, the CDR3 is TGTGCCAGCAGTACCTCGGTGGGGTTCACGAATACGCAGTATTTT. Its translation is CASSTSVGFTNTQYF.

J is TRBJ2-5 and V is TRBV10-3; no firm D call. The CDR3 is 12 amino acids. Germline V gives CDR1 ENHRY, CDR2 SYGVKD. The V gene lost 8 bases and the J gene lost 3 bases, with 10 bases spanning the gap. The CDR3 region is CAISVKEETQYF. In nucleotides, the CDR3 is TGTGCCATCTCGGTTAAAGAAGAGACCCAGTACTTC.

The chain is built from TRBV6-4 and TRBJ2-2; 7 nucleotides line up with TRBD1. Looked up from germline, CDR1 is MRHNA and CDR2 is SNTAGT. V shed 8 bases and J 4 bases; nucleotides not matched to a gene: 7. The CDR3 runs 14 residues. CDR3 DNA: TGTGCCAGCCGGGCAGGGGGTACCACCGGGGAGCTGTTTTTT. It encodes CASRAGGTTGELFF.

This clone was detected only a few times. The chain couples TRBV7-2 to TRBJ2-1, with 7 positions matching TRBD2. Germline loops: CDR1 SGHTA, CDR2 FQGNSA. V trimming: 5 bases; J trimming: 0 bases; junction bases outside the gene matches: 13. CDR3 length equals 18 residues. The CDR3 loop is CASSPRGVRGSSYNEQFF. Here the CDR3 DNA reads TGTGCCAGCAGCCCCCGAGGGGTCCGCGGGAGCTCCTACAATGAGCAGTTCTTC.

The chain's CDR3 is CASSEGLAGGVDTQYF. The CDR3 region has the DNA TGTGCCAGCAGCGAGGGACTAGCGGGAGGGGTTGATACGCAGTATTTT. The V gene is TRBV9, the J gene TRBJ2-3, with 16 bases lining up with TRBD2. Germline trimming cut 3 bases from V and 6 bases from J; bases unmatched to any gene: 4. This CDR3 region has 16 residues. Germline V gene data show CDR1 as SGDLS and CDR2 as YYNGEE.

This chain joins TRBV19 and TRBJ1-5; no firm D call. V was pared by 2 bases and J by 11 bases, with 19 bases between. This CDR3 has 15 amino acids. The germline V gene encodes CDR1 LNHDA and CDR2 SQIVND (reference sequence). The CDR3 DNA follows: TGTGCCAGTAGTATAAACAGTGGGGTCCTCCAGGCCCAGCATTTT. It is translated as CASSINSGVLQAQHF.

The V gene is TRBV6-1, the J gene TRBJ1-1; a possible D gene is TRBD1 (6 bases). The germline gives CDR1 MNHNS, CDR2 SASEGT. V gave up 4 bases and J gave up 6 bases, with 15 bases separating them. The CDR3 is 14 residues long. This CDR3 is CASSVRQDGSEAFF. The CDR3, as DNA: TGTGCCAGCAGTGTAAGACAGGACGGATCTGAAGCTTTCTTT.

The V gene is TRBV5-6, the J gene TRBJ1-5; D uncertain. This CDR3 has 15 residues. The V gene's germline CDR1 is SGHDT and CDR2 YYEEEE. With 4 bases removed from V and 1 base from J, the gap between germline ends came to 12 bases. CDR3 sequence reads: CASSLGVLSNQPQHF. CDR3 nucleotides: TGTGCCAGCAGCCTTGGAGTTTTAAGCAATCAGCCCCAGCATTTT. The full variable domain, its missing parts supplied by reference TRBV5-6 and TRBJ1-5, is DAGVTQSPTHLIKTRGQQVTLRCSPKSGHDTVSWYQQALGQGPQFIFQYYEEEERQRGNFPDRFSGHQFPNYSSELNVNALLLGDSALYLCASSLGVLSNQPQHFGDGTRLSIL.

V and J are TRBV28 and TRBJ1-2; 9 nucleotides align to TRBD1. Losses at the gene ends were 4 bases for V and 4 bases for J; bases not matched to a gene: 10. There are 16 residues in the CDR3. Germline lookup yields CDR1 MDHEN and CDR2 SYDVKM. The CDR3 bases are TGTGCCAGCAGTTCCTCCGGGACAGGGAGAATCTATGGCTACACCTTC. This encodes CASSSSGTGRIYGYTF.

V usage is TRBV19 and J usage is TRBJ2-1, with D perhaps TRBD1 (6 bases). V lost 4 bases and J lost 8, with 12 bases in between. The CDR3 runs to 13 residues. Germline V gives CDR1 LNHDA, CDR2 SQIVND (reference sequence). CDR3 region: CASSNLQGHEQFF. CDR3 coding DNA: TGTGCCAGTAGTAACCTTCAGGGGCATGAGCAGTTCTTC.

The V call is TRBV30, the J call TRBJ1-1; tentative D call: TRBD1 (5 bases). There are 12 residues in the CDR3. V was cut by 2 bases and J by 6 bases, with 10 bases left in between. Germline values: CDR1 GTSNPN, CDR2 SVGIG (reference sequence). As DNA, the CDR3 is TGTGCCTGGAGTCCAGGGAGGGCTGAAGCTTTCTTT. This sequence encodes CAWSPGRAEAFF.

Worth noting for this clone: Its ends do not fully match the called genes, so a read error is possible. The chain recombines TRBV11-2 with TRBJ2-7, with a possible D match to TRBD2 (6 bases). This CDR3 is 17 amino acids long. Germline V lookup: CDR1 SGHAT, CDR2 FQNNGV. CDR3 amino acids: CASSLEGSGVDPYEQYF. The CDR3 coding sequence is TGTGCCAGCAGCCTAGAAGGGTCGGGGGTCGACCCCTACGAGCAGTACTTC.

As DNA, the CDR3 is TGCAGCGTTAATCTGTCAGGACGCGAAAAACTGTTTTTT. It specifies CSVNLSGREKLFF. The V and J genes are TRBV29-1 and TRBJ1-4; D remains ambiguous. CDR1 and CDR2 (germline): SQVTM, ANQGSEA. V was pared by 5 bases and J by 8 bases, with 15 bases between. The CDR3 runs 13 residues.

The chain carries TRBV2 and TRBJ2-3; D may be TRBD2 (6 bases). The germline V gene encodes CDR1 SNHLY and CDR2 FYNNEI. V gave up 7 bases and J gave up 4 bases, with 12 bases separating them. The CDR3 runs to 13 residues. CDR3 bases: TGTGCCAGCAATCTCGGGAGCCCAGATACGCAGTATTTT. This translates into CASNLGSPDTQYF.

This clone appeared a few times. The chain couples TRBV5-5 to TRBJ2-2, with D unresolved. V gave up 4 bases and J gave up 6 bases, with 22 bases separating them. CDR1 and CDR2 from the germline V gene are SGHKS and YYEKEE (reference sequence). The CDR3 covers 17 residues. The CDR3 DNA reads as TGTGCCAGCAGCGCATACCACCCAGGCATCTGGGCCGGGGAGCTGTTTTTT. Translating it yields CASSAYHPGIWAGELFF.

Worth noting for this clone: Given a much more abundant clone one base away, this may be a read error. Additional DNA sequences in this sample encode the identical CDR3. V is TRBV30 and J is TRBJ1-2, with a possible D match to TRBD1 (5 bases). The germline V gene has CDR1 GTSNPN and CDR2 SVGIG (reference sequence). This CDR3 contains 10 residues. In DNA, the CDR3 is TGTACACAGGAGAGGGGTGGCTACACCTTC. It specifies CTQERGGYTF.

The sample holds a few counts of this clone. V usage is TRBV28 and J usage is TRBJ2-7; TRBD1 matches at 7 bases. This CDR3 has 13 residues. CDR1 and CDR2 (germline): MDHEN, SYDVKM. The trim removed 7 bases at V and 2 bases at J, leaving 5 bases unmatched. The CDR3 region is CASNRDSPYEQYF. CDR3 in DNA: TGTGCCAGCAACCGGGACAGCCCCTACGAGCAGTACTTC.

This clone showed up many times. V gene TRBV21-1 combines with J gene TRBJ1-5; the table gives TRBD1 as D, unverified against the DNA. TRBV21-1 is classified as a pseudogene. The CDR3 is 19 amino acids. Here the CDR3 reads CASSKEVPGHSGGNQPQHF. The CDR3 region has the DNA TGTGCCAGCAGCAAAGAGGTCCCGGGACATTCCGGAGGCAATCAGCCCCAGCATTTT.

This sequence joins TRBV11-1 and TRBJ2-1, with 7 bases fitting TRBD1. Trimming at V came to 2 bases and at J to 3 bases, leaving 4 bases not matched to a gene. The germline V gene encodes CDR1 SGHAT and CDR2 FQDESV (reference sequence). The CDR3 sequence is 15 residues long. The CDR3 nucleotides are TGTGCCAGCAGCTTAACCGGGACAGTCTACAATGAGCAGTTCTTC. Residues: CASSLTGTVYNEQFF.